Each of the 18 T cell receptor beta chains below was sequenced from the same sample in a study of shared clonotypes between healthy human individuals. Sequencing was performed with immunoSEQ multiplex PCR; in TCRdb, only in-frame clones are kept and a portion is missing. This sample has over a million clones, with about 76% found just once. The sample was memory CD4+ T cells sorted from blood. Subset given: CD45RA-negative fraction. These receptor sequences come from a man in his late teens or twenties in good health.

The V call is TRBV5-6, the J call TRBJ2-3; D not certain. V was shortened by 10 bases and J by 15 bases, with 15 bases between the two germline ends. CDR3 length: 9 residues. The germline CDR1 and CDR2 sequences are SGHDT and YYEEEE. CDR3 sequence (DNA): TGTGCCGGACGGGTGATAGGTTATTTT. Translating it yields CAGRVIGYF.

The sample holds one count of this clone. V usage is TRBV5-6 and J usage is TRBJ1-2; 7 bases fit TRBD1. Germline V gene lookup returns CDR1 SGHDT and CDR2 YYEEEE. V was pared by 4 bases and J by 7 bases, with 10 bases of the junction left unmatched. The CDR3 covers 14 residues. The CDR3 DNA reads as TGTGCCAGCAGCGGTTTGACAGGGAATGGTGGCTACACCTTC. This codes for CASSGLTGNGGYTF. Full variable domain (remainder filled in from reference TRBV5-6 and TRBJ1-2): DAGVTQSPTHLIKTRGQQVTLRCSPKSGHDTVSWYQQALGQGPQFIFQYYEEEERQRGNFPDRFSGHQFPNYSSELNVNALLLGDSALYLCASSGLTGNGGYTFGSGTRLTVV.

This chain connects TRBV19 to TRBJ2-7; either TRBD1 or TRBD2 may fit D (5 bases each). The CDR3 has 11 amino acids. From germline, CDR1 is LNHDA and CDR2 SQIVND (reference sequence). Trimming removed 4 bases from V and 6 bases from J, with 7 bases in between. For the CDR3, the DNA is TGTGCCAGTAGTACCGGGGCCGAGCAGTACTTC. This encodes CASSTGAEQYF.

This clone was seen repeatedly, ten times or more. The V gene is TRBV2, the J gene TRBJ2-1; 7 bases line up with TRBD1. The length of the CDR3 is 13 residues. Germline loops: CDR1 SNHLY, CDR2 FYNNEI. Trimming took 2 bases from V and 7 from J; bases not matched to a gene: 2. Here the CDR3 reads CASSERRGNEQFF. DNA for the CDR3: TGTGCCAGCAGTGAACGCAGGGGGAATGAGCAGTTCTTC.

This rearrangement joins TRBV29-1 to TRBJ2-3, with D perhaps matching TRBD1 (5 bases). V lost 6 bases and J lost 1, with 14 bases in between. Germline CDR1 reads SQVTM; CDR2 reads ANQGSEA. The length of the CDR3 is 14 residues. The CDR3 loop is CSVKTATGTDTQYF. CDR3 DNA: TGCAGCGTGAAGACAGCTACTGGCACAGATACGCAGTATTTT.

This clone was detected a few times. This chain joins TRBV5-1 and TRBJ1-1; D possibly corresponds to TRBD1 (5 bases). CDR3 length equals 14 residues. V was cut by 0 bases and J by 8 bases, with 14 bases left in between. Germline V gene sequence: CDR1 SGHRS, CDR2 YFSETQ. The DNA of the CDR3 is TGCGCCAGCAGCTTGGATCAGGGCTACCTCGAAGCTTTCTTT. Protein product: CASSLDQGYLEAFF.

In this sample, this clone turned up a few times. The V gene is TRBV7-2, the J gene TRBJ1-6; no clear D. This CDR3 contains 14 residues. CDR1 is SGHTA, CDR2 FQGNSA, per germline. The ends were cut back, 7 bases at V and 2 bases at J, with 9 bases in the middle. The chain's CDR3 is CASTRTAYNSPLHF. The CDR3 DNA reads as TGTGCCAGCACTCGAACAGCCTATAATTCACCCCTCCACTTT.

The chain combines TRBV7-2 with TRBJ1-2, with 7 bases fitting TRBD1. Trimming cost V 2 bases and J 8 bases; bases outside gene matches: 8. The CDR3 has 14 residues. Germline lookup yields CDR1 SGHTA and CDR2 FQGNSA. In DNA, the CDR3 is TGTGCCAGCAGCTTATACGACAGGGTAGAGGGCTACACCTTC. This codes for CASSLYDRVEGYTF.

The chain employs TRBV7-3 and TRBJ2-3; the D gene could be TRBD1 or TRBD2 (5 bases each). Germline V gives CDR1 SGHTA, CDR2 FQGTGA. The CDR3 sequence is 16 residues long. The germline V and J ends were trimmed by 5 bases and 3 bases, with 18 bases remaining between them. The CDR3, as DNA: TGTGCCAGCAGCGGACACCGGGACCTCTCTACAGATACGCAGTATTTT. This encodes CASSGHRDLSTDTQYF.

The V gene is TRBV29-1, the J gene TRBJ1-5; D not resolved. The CDR3 is 13 residues long. V lost 4 bases to trimming and J lost 3 bases, with 10 bases between them. Germline CDR1 SQVTM, CDR2 ANQGSEA. CDR3 residues: CSVGREVNQPQHF. Here the CDR3 DNA reads TGCAGCGTTGGACGGGAAGTCAATCAGCCCCAGCATTTT.

The chain employs TRBV28 and TRBJ2-5; 10 positions match TRBD2. Losses at the gene ends were 6 bases for V and 1 base for J; bases not matched to a gene: 14. This CDR3 contains 18 residues. Germline CDR1 MDHEN, CDR2 SYDVKM. CDR3 coding DNA: TGTGCCAGCAGCCCAGCGGCTAGCGGGGGCCAGTTCCAAGAGACCCAGTACTTC. Residues: CASSPAASGGQFQETQYF.

V and J are TRBV6-6 and TRBJ1-6, with TRBD1 matching 7 bases. Germline values: CDR1 MNHNY, CDR2 SVGAGI (reference sequence). This CDR3 comprises 13 residues. Trimming took 2 bases from V and 10 from J; bases not matched to a gene: 2. The CDR3 nucleotides are TGTGCCAGCAGTTACACAGGGGAATCACCCCTCCACTTT. Amino acids: CASSYTGESPLHF.

The chain has TRBV19 and TRBJ2-3; D is perhaps TRBD2 (6 bases). V gave up 5 bases and J gave up 2 bases, with 17 bases separating them. CDR1 and CDR2 (germline): LNHDA, SQIVND (reference sequence). The CDR3 extends over 16 amino acids. For the CDR3, the DNA is TGTGCCAGTAGTGCCACCGCCCAGGACTACACAGATACGCAGTATTTT. Its protein product is CASSATAQDYTDTQYF. The full variable domain, with the rest looked up from reference TRBV19 and TRBJ2-3, is DGGITQSPKYLFRKEGQNVTLSCEQNLNHDAMYWYRQDPGQGLRLIYYSQIVNDFQKGDIAEGYSVSREKKESFPLTVTSAQKNPTAFYLCASSATAQDYTDTQYFGPGTRLTVL.

This chain uses TRBV9 with TRBJ2-7; no clear D. Germline CDR1 is SGDLS and CDR2 is YYNGEE. V was cut by 1 base and J by 3 bases, with 11 bases left in between. There are 14 residues in the CDR3. The CDR3 region has the DNA TGTGCCAGCAGCGTATCAAATGGGATCTACGAGCAGTACTTC. Translating gives CASSVSNGIYEQYF.

The CDR3: CASSLPGGTGANVLTF. The CDR3 nucleotides are TGTGCCAGCAGCTTACCAGGGGGAACTGGGGCCAACGTCCTGACTTTC. The V call is TRBV5-6, the J call TRBJ2-6, with 7 bases identical to TRBD1. The CDR3 consists of 16 residues. CDR1 and CDR2 from the germline V gene are SGHDT and YYEEEE. V shed 2 bases and J 2 bases; nucleotides not matched to a gene: 4.

This clone was seen a single time. This chain connects TRBV5-5 to TRBJ2-3, with D unclear. V dropped 0 bases and J dropped 3 bases, with 8 bases sitting between them. This CDR3 comprises 14 residues. The germline V gene encodes CDR1 SGHKS and CDR2 YYEKEE (reference sequence). The CDR3 protein is CASSLGYTTDTQYF. In DNA form, the CDR3 reads TGTGCCAGCAGCTTGGGGTATACAACAGATACGCAGTATTTT.

V usage is TRBV19 and J usage is TRBJ2-7; 8 positions agree with TRBD2. The length of the CDR3 is 15 residues. Germline CDR1 reads LNHDA; CDR2 reads SQIVND (reference sequence). The V gene end was trimmed by 3 bases and the J gene end by 0 bases; junction bases not matched to a gene: 4. The CDR3, as DNA: TGTGCCAGTAGTATCGAGCGGGGGCCCTCCTACGAGCAGTACTTC. It translates to CASSIERGPSYEQYF. Based on the CDR3 plus reference TRBV19 and TRBJ2-7, the full variable domain is DGGITQSPKYLFRKEGQNVTLSCEQNLNHDAMYWYRQDPGQGLRLIYYSQIVNDFQKGDIAEGYSVSREKKESFPLTVTSAQKNPTAFYLCASSIERGPSYEQYFGPGTRLTVT.

The chain joins TRBV6-6 to TRBJ2-5, with D unclear. CDR1 is MNHNY and CDR2 is SVGAGI in the germline V gene (reference sequence). The germline V and J ends were trimmed by 6 bases and 7 bases, with 18 bases remaining between them. CDR3 size: 14 residues. CDR3 sequence reads: CASRPGSPAGTQYF. The CDR3 DNA is TGTGCCAGCAGGCCCGGGTCCCCCGCAGGGACCCAGTACTTC.